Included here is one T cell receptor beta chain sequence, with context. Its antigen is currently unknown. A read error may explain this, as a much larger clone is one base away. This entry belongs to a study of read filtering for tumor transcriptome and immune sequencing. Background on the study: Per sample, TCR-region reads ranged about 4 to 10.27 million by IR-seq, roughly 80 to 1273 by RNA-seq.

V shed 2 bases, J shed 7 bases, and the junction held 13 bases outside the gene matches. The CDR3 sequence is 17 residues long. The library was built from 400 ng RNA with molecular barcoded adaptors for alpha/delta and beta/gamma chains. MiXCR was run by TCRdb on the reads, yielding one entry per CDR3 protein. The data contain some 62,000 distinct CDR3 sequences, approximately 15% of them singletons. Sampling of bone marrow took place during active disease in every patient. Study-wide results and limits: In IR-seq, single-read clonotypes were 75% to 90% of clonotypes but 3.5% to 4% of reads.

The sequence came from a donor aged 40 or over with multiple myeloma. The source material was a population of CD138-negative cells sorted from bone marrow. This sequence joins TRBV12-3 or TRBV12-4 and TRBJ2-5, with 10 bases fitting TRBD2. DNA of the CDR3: TGTGCCAGCAGTTTACGGGCTAGCGGGAGAGGGAGGGGGACCCAGTACTTC. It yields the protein CASSLRASGRGRGTQYF.